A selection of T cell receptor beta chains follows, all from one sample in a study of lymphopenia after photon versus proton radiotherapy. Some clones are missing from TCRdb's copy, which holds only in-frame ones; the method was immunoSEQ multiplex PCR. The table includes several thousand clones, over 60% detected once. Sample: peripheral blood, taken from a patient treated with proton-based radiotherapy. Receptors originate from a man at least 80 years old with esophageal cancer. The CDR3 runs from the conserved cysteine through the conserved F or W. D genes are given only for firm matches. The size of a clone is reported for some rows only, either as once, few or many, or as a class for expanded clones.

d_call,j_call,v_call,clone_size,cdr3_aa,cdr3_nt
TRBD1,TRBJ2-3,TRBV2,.,CASSYSGTGTDTQYF,TGTGCCAGCAGTTACTCCGGGACAGGAACAGATACGCAGTATTTT
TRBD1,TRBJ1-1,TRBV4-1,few,CASSPGQGTLNTEAFF,TGCGCCAGCAGCCCAGGACAGGGAACCCTGAACACTGAAGCTTTCTTT
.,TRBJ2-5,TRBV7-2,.,CASSLGPGGGRGETQYF,TGTGCCAGCAGCTTAGGTCCTGGCGGGGGCCGAGGAGAGACCCAGTACTTC
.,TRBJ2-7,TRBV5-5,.,CASSPGPPKGVYEQYF,TGTGCCAGCAGCCCCGGACCCCCCAAGGGAGTCTACGAGCAGTACTTC
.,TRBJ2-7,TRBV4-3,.,CASSQGVSSSYEQYF,TGCGCCAGCAGCCAAGGAGTGTCCAGCTCCTACGAGCAGTACTTC
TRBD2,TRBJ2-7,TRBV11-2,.,CASSPLAGGPGNSYEQYF,TGTGCCAGCAGCCCCTTGGCGGGAGGGCCGGGAAACTCCTACGAGCAGTACTTC
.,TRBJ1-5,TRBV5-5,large,CASSLDHNQPQHF,TGTGCCAGCAGCTTGGATCACAATCAGCCCCAGCATTTT
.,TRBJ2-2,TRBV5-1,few,CASKGGSTGELFF,TGCGCCAGCAAGGGGGGTAGCACCGGGGAGCTGTTTTTT
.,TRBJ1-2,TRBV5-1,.,CASSSGAELNYGYTF,TGCGCCAGCAGCAGTGGCGCGGAGTTGAACTATGGCTACACCTTC
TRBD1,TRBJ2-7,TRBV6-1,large,CASRTGGNYEQYF,TGTGCCAGCCGGACAGGGGGCAACTACGAGCAGTACTTC
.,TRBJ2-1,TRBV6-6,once,CASSSPNEQFF,TGTGCCAGCAGTAGCCCCAATGAGCAGTTCTTC
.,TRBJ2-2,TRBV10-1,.,CASSESRPGVGELFF,TGCGCCAGCAGTGAGTCGCGTCCGGGGGTCGGGGAGCTGTTTTTT
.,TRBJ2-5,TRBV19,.,CASSPEGRGAIQETQYF,TGTGCCAGTAGTCCAGAGGGGAGGGGGGCCATACAAGAGACCCAGTACTTC
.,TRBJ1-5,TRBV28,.,CASKDPQGFNQPQHF,TGTGCCAGCAAGGACCCTCAGGGTTTCAATCAGCCCCAGCATTTT
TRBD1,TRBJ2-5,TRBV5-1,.,CASSLGQGETQYF,TGCGCCAGCAGCTTGGGACAGGGAGAGACCCAGTACTTC
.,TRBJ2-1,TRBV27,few,CASSLQDSYNEQFF,TGTGCCAGCAGTTTACAGGACAGTTACAATGAGCAGTTCTTC
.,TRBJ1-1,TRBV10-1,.,CASSESERDEAFF,TGCGCCAGCAGTGAGTCGGAGAGAGATGAAGCTTTCTTT
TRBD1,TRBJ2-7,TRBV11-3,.,CASSIVDRGSEQYF,TGTGCCAGCAGCATAGTGGACAGGGGGTCCGAGCAGTACTTC
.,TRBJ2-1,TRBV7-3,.,CASSSGLDGQQFF,TGTGCCAGCAGCTCAGGGTTGGACGGACAGCAGTTCTTC
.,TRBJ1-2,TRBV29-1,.,CSTGQGRKPGYTF,TGCAGCACAGGCCAGGGGCGTAAACCTGGCTACACCTTC
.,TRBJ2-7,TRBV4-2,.,CASSQDLKGGAVGEQYF,TGTGCCAGCAGCCAAGACCTGAAGGGGGGCGCCGTTGGCGAGCAGTACTTC
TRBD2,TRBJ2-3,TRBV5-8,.,CASSKFGGGSTDTQYF,TGTGCCAGCAGCAAGTTTGGGGGAGGGAGCACAGATACGCAGTATTTT